The clone carrying this T cell receptor (beta chain) came up many times. TCRdb re-derived calls from the RACE reads in MiXCR, one entry per CDR3 protein. The data hold more than 250,000 distinct CDR3 sequences, with about 7.7% observed a single time. These data are taken from a study of human T cells and chemical hapten exposure. Study overall: Patch tests applied 0.01% DPC to the upper back and were scored after 6 days.

This CDR3 comprises 15 residues. In germline, CDR1 is LGHDT, CDR2 YNNKEL (reference sequence). Trimming cost V 4 bases and J 4 bases; bases outside gene matches: 6. Documented time point: pre-sensitization, week 0. Treatment indicated: therapeutic diphenylcyclopropenone sensitization with weekly scalp DPC. Each patch-test visit's blood sample preceded patch application. The source of this sequence is a man aged 18 to 29 with alopecia areata. Some clones in this sample may be carry-over from other donors' samples. The gene calls are TRBV3-1 and TRBJ1-5, with 8 bases that match TRBD1. The sequenced sample was whole blood, obtained in connection with sensitization to the hapten diphenylcyclopropenone (DPC). The CDR3 region is CASSLRTGTNQPQHF. As DNA, the CDR3 is TGTGCCAGCAGCCTACGGACAGGGACGAATCAGCCCCAGCATTTT.